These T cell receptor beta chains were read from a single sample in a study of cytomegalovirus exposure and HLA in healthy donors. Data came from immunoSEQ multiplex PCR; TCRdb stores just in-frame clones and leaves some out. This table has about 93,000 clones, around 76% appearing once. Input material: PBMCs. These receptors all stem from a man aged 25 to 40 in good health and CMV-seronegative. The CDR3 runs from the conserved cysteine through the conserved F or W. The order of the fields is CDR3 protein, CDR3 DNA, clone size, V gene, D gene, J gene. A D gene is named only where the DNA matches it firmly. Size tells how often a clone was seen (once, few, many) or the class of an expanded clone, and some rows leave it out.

CDR3 protein: CASSLGQYGQETQYF
CDR3 DNA: TGCGCCAGCAGCCTCGGACAGTATGGGCAAGAGACCCAGTACTTC
clone size: once
V gene: TRBV5-1
D gene: -
J gene: TRBJ2-5

CDR3 protein: CATSRGQDYEQYF
CDR3 DNA: TGTGCCACCAGCAGAGGACAGGACTACGAGCAGTACTTC
clone size: once
V gene: TRBV15
D gene: -
J gene: TRBJ2-7

CDR3 protein: CASSRSSYNEQFF
CDR3 DNA: TGTGCCAGCAGCCGGAGCTCCTACAATGAGCAGTTCTTC
clone size: -
V gene: TRBV27
D gene: -
J gene: TRBJ2-1

CDR3 protein: CASRRTGSSYNEQFF
CDR3 DNA: TGTGCCAGTAGGCGGACAGGGAGCTCCTACAATGAGCAGTTCTTC
clone size: -
V gene: TRBV19
D gene: TRBD1
J gene: TRBJ2-1

CDR3 protein: CASSEGGRDSRRGYGYTF
CDR3 DNA: TGTGCCAGCAGTGAAGGGGGACGGGACAGTCGGCGGGGCTATGGCTACACCTTC
clone size: few
V gene: TRBV2
D gene: TRBD1
J gene: TRBJ1-2

CDR3 protein: CASRHQGMPEAFF
CDR3 DNA: TGCGCCAGCAGACATCAGGGAATGCCTGAAGCTTTCTTT
clone size: -
V gene: TRBV5-1
D gene: -
J gene: TRBJ1-1

CDR3 protein: CASSTQGLGNQPQHF
CDR3 DNA: TGTGCCAGTAGTACTCAGGGTTTAGGCAATCAGCCCCAGCATTTT
clone size: -
V gene: TRBV19
D gene: -
J gene: TRBJ1-5

CDR3 protein: CASSPGTGNQPQHF
CDR3 DNA: TGCGCCAGCAGCCCCGGGACAGGGAATCAGCCCCAGCATTTT
clone size: -
V gene: TRBV5-1
D gene: TRBD1
J gene: TRBJ1-5

CDR3 protein: CASSSTGQLNSPLHF
CDR3 DNA: TGTGCCAGCAGCTCCACGGGACAGCTTAATTCACCCCTCCACTTT
clone size: -
V gene: TRBV7-3
D gene: TRBD1
J gene: TRBJ1-6

CDR3 protein: CASIRTGQEGYTF
CDR3 DNA: TGTGCCAGTATTCGAACGGGACAGGAGGGCTACACCTTC
clone size: -
V gene: TRBV19
D gene: TRBD1
J gene: TRBJ1-2

CDR3 protein: CASSPAIWAHGDTEAFF
CDR3 DNA: TGTGCCAGCAGCCCCGCCATTTGGGCTCACGGGGACACTGAAGCTTTCTTT
clone size: -
V gene: TRBV7-9
D gene: -
J gene: TRBJ1-1

CDR3 protein: CASSLGTSGSTHTQYF
CDR3 DNA: TGTGCCAGCAGCTTAGGGACTAGCGGGAGCACACATACGCAGTATTTT
clone size: -
V gene: TRBV7-9
D gene: TRBD2
J gene: TRBJ2-3

CDR3 protein: CASSAGTGVNYGYTF
CDR3 DNA: TGTGCCAGCAGTGCAGGGACAGGTGTTAACTATGGCTACACCTTC
clone size: -
V gene: TRBV2
D gene: TRBD1
J gene: TRBJ1-2

CDR3 protein: CASSPRPIWRNKNIQYF
CDR3 DNA: TGTGCCAGCAGCCCCCGTCCTATATGGAGAAACAAAAACATTCAGTACTTC
clone size: -
V gene: TRBV9
D gene: -
J gene: TRBJ2-4